What follows are 27 T cell receptor beta chains derived from one specimen sequenced in a study of blood T cell repertoires in COVID-19. Using immunoSEQ multiplex PCR, the repertoire was profiled, and TCRdb retains in-frame clones only, with some absent. The table shows roughly 18,000 clones, with 85% to 90% occurring only once. Sequencing used peripheral blood. The receptors derive from a woman aged 60-70 years with active COVID-19.

The chain uses TRBV5-6 and TRBJ1-4, with D possibly matching TRBD1 (6 bases). The V end lost 1 base, the J end lost 5 bases, and 18 bases lay between the germline ends. Looked up from germline, CDR1 is SGHDT and CDR2 is YYEEEE. This CDR3 is 17 amino acids long. The CDR3 spells CASSLLRPGATNEKLFF. The CDR3 DNA follows: TGTGCCAGCAGCTTGCTTCGCCCAGGGGCTACGAATGAAAAACTGTTTTTT.

This chain's CDR3 is CASSSYGETQYF. The CDR3 bases are TGTGCTAGTTCAAGCTACGGGGAGACCCAGTACTTC. This chain uses TRBV12-5 with TRBJ2-5, with D unresolved. Germline V gene lookup returns CDR1 LGHNT and CDR2 FRNRAP. The CDR3 consists of 12 residues. The V end lost 8 bases, the J end lost 5 bases, and 12 bases lay between the germline ends.

The chain links TRBV18 to TRBJ2-1; TRBD1 is a possible D gene (6 bases). Germline V gene data show CDR1 as KGHSH and CDR2 as LQKENI. With 6 bases removed from V and 4 bases from J, the gap between germline ends came to 16 bases. This CDR3 is 15 amino acids long. In DNA, the CDR3 is TGTGCCAGCTCGCTACAGGGCGGAACTTACAATGAGCAGTTCTTC. Residues: CASSLQGGTYNEQFF.

This clone occurred once. The gene calls are TRBV7-9 and TRBJ1-1; 7 bases fit TRBD1. Germline loops: CDR1 SEHNR, CDR2 FQNEAQ (reference sequence). The junction had 12 bases not matched to a gene; V was cut back by 5 bases and J by 0 bases. This CDR3 contains 17 residues. The CDR3 nucleotides are TGTGCCAGCAGCCCCGACAGGGCCCACCCTATGAACACTGAAGCTTTCTTT. Its translation: CASSPDRAHPMNTEAFF.

The chain couples TRBV9 to TRBJ2-1, with a weak D call TRBD2 (6 bases). Trimming pared 3 bases from V and 7 bases from J, leaving 17 bases between. CDR3 length: 15 residues. Germline V gene data show CDR1 as SGDLS and CDR2 as YYNGEE. DNA for the CDR3: TGTGCCAGCAGCGAGTCCCCTGGGGGGAGAAATGAGCAGTTCTTC. Translation: CASSESPGGRNEQFF.

In DNA form, the CDR3 reads TGCGCCAGCAGCCGGTTGGACAGCCGGAGCTCCTACAATGAGCAGTTCTTC. Its protein is CASSRLDSRSSYNEQFF. V gene TRBV5-1 combines with J gene TRBJ2-1, with a weak D call TRBD1 (6 bases). With 4 bases removed from V and 0 bases from J, the gap between germline ends came to 17 bases. Germline V gene sequence: CDR1 SGHRS, CDR2 YFSETQ. The length of the CDR3 is 17 residues. Supplemented by reference TRBV5-1 and TRBJ2-1, the full variable domain reads KAGVTQTPRYLIKTRGQQVTLSCSPISGHRSVSWYQQTPGQGLQFLFEYFSETQRNKGNFPGRFSGRQFSNSRSEMNVSTLELGDSALYLCASSRLDSRSSYNEQFFGPGTRLTVL.

This sequence joins TRBV7-9 and TRBJ2-5; 11 nucleotides match TRBD2. The CDR3 consists of 14 residues. Germline lookup yields CDR1 SEHNR and CDR2 FQNEAQ (reference sequence). V dropped 5 bases and J dropped 5; count of bases not matched to a gene: 4. The CDR3, as DNA: TGTGCCAGCAGCACTAGGACTAGCGGGGAGACCCAGTACTTC. Its translation is CASSTRTSGETQYF.

The genes are TRBV19 and TRBJ2-5, with TRBD1 matching over 7 bases. V gave up 4 bases and J gave up 2 bases; unmatched junction bases: 4. There are 14 residues in the CDR3. In germline, CDR1 is LNHDA, CDR2 SQIVND (reference sequence). CDR3 nucleotide sequence: TGTGCCAGTAGTACAACGGGACAGCAAGAGACCCAGTACTTC. It yields the protein CASSTTGQQETQYF.

The rearrangement joins TRBV2 to TRBJ1-1; no definite D call. The CDR3 spans 17 residues. CDR1 SNHLY and CDR2 FYNNEI come from the germline V gene. V lost 1 base, J lost 3 bases, and 18 bases lay in between. CDR3 coding DNA: TGTGCCAGCAGTGAAGAAACAGTCCTTAAGTGGGACACTGAAGCTTTCTTT. Translation: CASSEETVLKWDTEAFF.

The chain is built from TRBV5-1 and TRBJ2-1; D gene ambiguous. CDR3 length: 14 amino acids. CDR1 and CDR2 (germline): SGHRS, YFSETQ. V gave up 4 bases and J gave up 8 bases, with 16 bases separating them. Here the CDR3 reads CASSPLGFPYEQFF. In nucleotides, the CDR3 is TGCGCCAGCAGCCCTCTAGGTTTTCCGTATGAGCAGTTCTTC.

V and J are TRBV7-6 and TRBJ2-2; 14 nucleotides agree with TRBD2. Germline CDR1 and CDR2: SGHVS and FNYEAQ. The length of the CDR3 is 18 residues. Unmatched junction bases numbered 5, after V lost 5 bases and J lost 0 bases. CDR3 in amino acids: CASSPRLAGGPNTGELFF. CDR3 in DNA: TGTGCCAGCAGCCCGCGACTAGCGGGGGGGCCGAACACCGGGGAGCTGTTTTTT.

The chain carries TRBV5-4 and TRBJ2-3, with a tentative D call TRBD2 (7 bases). Trimming pared 5 bases from V and 4 bases from J, leaving 20 bases between. CDR1 and CDR2 (germline): SGHNT, YYREEE (reference sequence). The CDR3 has 16 residues. DNA for the CDR3: TGTGCCAGCAGGCACGGAGGGGGGGGCGCCCCAGATACGCAGTATTTT. This codes for CASRHGGGGAPDTQYF.

The chain is built from TRBV7-3 and TRBJ2-3; no clear D gene. The CDR3 runs 16 residues. V lost 1 base and J lost 0, with 11 bases in between. Germline-derived CDR1 and CDR2 are SGHTA and FQGTGA. This CDR3 is CASSLMGSTSTDTQYF. The CDR3 DNA is TGTGCCAGCAGCTTAATGGGCTCCACTAGCACAGATACGCAGTATTTT.

This chain uses TRBV7-5 with TRBJ2-7; TRBD1, as called in the table, went unchecked against the DNA. TRBV7-5 is designated a pseudogene. The CDR3 consists of 16 residues. For the CDR3, the DNA is TGTGTCAGAAGCTGGGGCCCGCCGAGGGGGATATACGAGCAGTACTTC. This translates into CVRSWGPPRGIYEQYF.

This clone showed up just once. This chain uses TRBV5-1 with TRBJ2-2, with D perhaps TRBD1 (5 bases). Per germline, CDR1 SGHRS and CDR2 YFSETQ. This CDR3 spans 16 amino acids. V shed 2 bases and J shed 0 bases, with 11 bases lying between them. The chain's CDR3 is CASSLQVGSNTGELFF. The CDR3 DNA follows: TGCGCCAGCAGCTTACAGGTCGGGTCGAACACCGGGGAGCTGTTTTTT.

The chain has TRBV12-3 or TRBV12-4 and TRBJ1-2; no clear D gene. This CDR3 comprises 12 residues. Trimming removed 7 bases at V and 8 bases at J, with 14 bases between. As DNA, the CDR3 is TGTGCCAGCACTGCGGGTAGTAAGGGCTACACCTTC. Protein product: CASTAGSKGYTF.

This chain links TRBV11-1 with TRBJ2-5; a possible D gene is TRBD2 (5 bases). CDR1 and CDR2 from the germline V gene are SGHAT and FQDESV (reference sequence). V lost 5 bases and J lost 3, with 13 bases in between. The CDR3 spans 14 residues. In DNA, the CDR3 is TGTGCCAGCAGCCCCCCCCGGGGTGAAGAGACCCAGTACTTC. This sequence encodes CASSPPRGEETQYF. The full variable domain, completed using reference TRBV11-1 and TRBJ2-5, is EAEVAQSPRYKITEKSQAVAFWCDPISGHATLYWYRQILGQGPELLVQFQDESVVDDSQLPKDRFSAERLKGVDSTLKIQPAELGDSAMYLCASSPPRGEETQYFGPGTRLLVL.

This chain links TRBV7-8 with TRBJ1-5, with a weak D call TRBD1 (6 bases). V lost 3 bases and J 3 bases, leaving 15 bases between the germline ends. CDR3 length: 16 residues. CDR1 SGHVS and CDR2 FQNEAQ come from the germline V gene. As DNA, the CDR3 is TGTGCCAGCAGCTTTGGGGGCGGTAGGCACAATCAGCCCCAGCATTTT. Protein sequence: CASSFGGGRHNQPQHF.

The chain joins TRBV18 to TRBJ2-3, with no clear D. Germline CDR1 is KGHSH and CDR2 is LQKENI. This CDR3 contains 15 residues. V lost 4 bases to trimming and J lost 0 bases, with 11 bases between them. CDR3 protein: CASSRSEASTDTQYF. The CDR3 nucleotides are TGTGCCAGCTCACGGAGCGAGGCTAGCACAGATACGCAGTATTTT.

The rearrangement links TRBV27 to TRBJ1-1; a weak D match, TRBD1 (5 bases). The CDR3 consists of 13 residues. V lost 2 bases, J lost 1 base, and 5 bases lay in between. The germline V gene has CDR1 MNHEY and CDR2 SMNVEV (reference sequence). CDR3: CASSLGQNTEAFF. Here the CDR3 DNA reads TGTGCCAGCAGTTTAGGACAGAACACTGAAGCTTTCTTT.

This chain uses TRBV7-9 with TRBJ2-1; 12 bases fit TRBD2. CDR1 and CDR2 (germline): SEHNR, FQNEAQ (reference sequence). The CDR3 covers 14 residues. The trim removed 7 bases at V and 8 bases at J, leaving 6 bases unmatched. The CDR3 here is CASKPSSGGDEQFF. The CDR3 coding sequence is TGTGCCAGCAAGCCTTCTAGCGGGGGGGATGAGCAGTTCTTC.

The chain uses TRBV5-1 and TRBJ2-5; no clear D gene. V shed 0 bases and J shed 2 bases, with 5 bases lying between them. CDR3 size: 13 residues. Germline V gene data show CDR1 as SGHRS and CDR2 as YFSETQ. Here the CDR3 DNA reads TGCGCCAGCAGCTTGGGCGGACAAGAGACCCAGTACTTC. It is translated as CASSLGGQETQYF. Complete variable domain (other parts from reference TRBV5-1 and TRBJ2-5): KAGVTQTPRYLIKTRGQQVTLSCSPISGHRSVSWYQQTPGQGLQFLFEYFSETQRNKGNFPGRFSGRQFSNSRSEMNVSTLELGDSALYLCASSLGGQETQYFGPGTRLLVL.

The chain combines TRBV7-3 with TRBJ2-1; D gene uncertain. CDR1 is SGHTA and CDR2 is FQGTGA in the germline V gene. V was clipped by 2 bases and J by 5 bases, with 7 bases between them. This CDR3 region has 13 residues. CDR3 region: CASSLGLDNEQFF. The CDR3 bases are TGTGCCAGCAGCTTAGGCCTAGACAATGAGCAGTTCTTC.

This clone was counted between two and nine times. This rearrangement joins TRBV6-4 to TRBJ2-3; 8 bases are shared with TRBD2. CDR3 length: 15 amino acids. CDR1 is MRHNA and CDR2 is SNTAGT in the germline V gene. J was trimmed by 2 bases and V by 4 bases; bases with no gene match: 5. The CDR3 nucleotides are TGTGCCAGCAGTGGGCGGCGGGGGGCCACAGATACGCAGTATTTT. Its translation: CASSGRRGATDTQYF.

CDR3: CASSPWDRASNGYTF. In DNA form, the CDR3 reads TGTGCCAGTAGTCCCTGGGACAGGGCCTCCAATGGCTACACCTTC. The V and J genes are TRBV19 and TRBJ1-2; 9 bases match TRBD1. The CDR3 loop spans 15 amino acids. The J segment lost 6 bases and the V segment lost 5 bases, leaving 10 bases of the junction unmatched. In germline, CDR1 is LNHDA, CDR2 SQIVND (reference sequence).

The chain couples TRBV7-8 to TRBJ1-3, with TRBD1 identical over 8 bases. The germline V gene has CDR1 SGHVS and CDR2 FQNEAQ. Germline trimming cut 0 bases from V and 4 bases from J; bases unmatched to any gene: 8. The CDR3 runs to 17 residues. The CDR3, as DNA: TGTGCCAGCAGCTTAGCCCACGGACAGGGATCCGGAAACACCATATATTTT. Its protein is CASSLAHGQGSGNTIYF.

V usage is TRBV12-3 or TRBV12-4 and J usage is TRBJ1-5, with D possibly being TRBD1 (5 bases). This CDR3 has 13 residues. V was clipped by 5 bases and J by 12 bases, with 17 bases between them. The CDR3 loop reads CASSLSGASNQHF. Here the CDR3 DNA reads TGTGCCAGCAGTCTTAGCGGGGCGTCTAACCAGCATTTT.